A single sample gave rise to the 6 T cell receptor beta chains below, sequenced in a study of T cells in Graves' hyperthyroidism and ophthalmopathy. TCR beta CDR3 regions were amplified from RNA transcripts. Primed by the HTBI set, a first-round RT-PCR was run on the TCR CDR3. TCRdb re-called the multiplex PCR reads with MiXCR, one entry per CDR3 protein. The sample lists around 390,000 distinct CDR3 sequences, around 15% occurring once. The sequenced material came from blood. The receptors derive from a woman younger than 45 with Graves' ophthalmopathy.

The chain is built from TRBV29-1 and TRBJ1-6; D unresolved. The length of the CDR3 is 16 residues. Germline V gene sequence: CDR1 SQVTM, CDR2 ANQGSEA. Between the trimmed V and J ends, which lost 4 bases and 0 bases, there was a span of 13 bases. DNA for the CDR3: TGCAGCGTTGCCTGGGGTGGTAGCTCCTATAATTCACCCCTCCACTTT. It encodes CSVAWGGSSYNSPLHF.

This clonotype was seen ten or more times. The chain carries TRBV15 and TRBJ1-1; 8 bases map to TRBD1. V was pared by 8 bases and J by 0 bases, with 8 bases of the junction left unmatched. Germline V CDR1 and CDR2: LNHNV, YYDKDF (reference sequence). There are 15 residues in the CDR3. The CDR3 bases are TGTGCCACCTCCGACAGGGGCGGCATGAACACTGAAGCTTTCTTT. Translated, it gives CATSDRGGMNTEAFF.

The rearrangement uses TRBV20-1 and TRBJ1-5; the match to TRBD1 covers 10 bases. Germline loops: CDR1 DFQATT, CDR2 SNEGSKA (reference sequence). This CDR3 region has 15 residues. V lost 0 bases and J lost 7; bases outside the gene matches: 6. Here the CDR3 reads CSARDDRTGGQPQHF. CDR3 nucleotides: TGCAGTGCTAGAGACGACCGGACAGGGGGGCAGCCCCAGCATTTT.

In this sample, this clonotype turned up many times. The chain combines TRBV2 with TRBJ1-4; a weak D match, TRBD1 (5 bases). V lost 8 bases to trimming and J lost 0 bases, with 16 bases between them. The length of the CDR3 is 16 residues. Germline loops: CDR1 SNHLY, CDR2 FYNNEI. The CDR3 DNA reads TGTGCCAGCCTTCGGGACTACCTTTCAACTAATGAAAAACTGTTTTTT. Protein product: CASLRDYLSTNEKLFF.

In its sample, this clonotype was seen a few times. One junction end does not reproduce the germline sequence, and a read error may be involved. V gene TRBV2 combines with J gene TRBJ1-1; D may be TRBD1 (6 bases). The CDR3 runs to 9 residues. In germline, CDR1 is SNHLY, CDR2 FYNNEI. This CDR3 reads CASSAWTDF. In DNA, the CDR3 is TGTGCCAGCAGCGCCTGGACAGACTTT.

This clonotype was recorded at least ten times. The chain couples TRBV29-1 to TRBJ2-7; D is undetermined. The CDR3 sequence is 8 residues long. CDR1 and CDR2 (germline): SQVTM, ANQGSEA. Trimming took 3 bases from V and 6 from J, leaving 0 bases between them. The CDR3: CSVDEQYF. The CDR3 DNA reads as TGCAGCGTTGACGAGCAGTACTTC.